This T cell receptor beta chain was documented in a study of vaccination and CD4 T cells after COVID-19. The overall study: Convalescent persons amounted to six males plus four females, two of whom were Hispanic. Overlapping peptides covering the spike proteins of SARS-CoV-2, HCoV-NL63, HCoV-OC43 and HCoV-229E were added to stimulate cells.

This clonotype is termed medium-sized. Its antigen is as yet unknown. Regarding the study as a whole: Convalescent patients had a median roughly 85% of post-vaccine SARS-CoV-2-reactive clones that were detected only after vaccination, not before it.

Treatment given: approximately nine-day PBMC culture with coronavirus spike peptide pools or control peptides (ViraFEST assay). One should note that the unexposed donor's CD4+ T cells were collected before the COVID-19 pandemic (2011-2018). With the Oncomine TCR Beta short-read assay, DNA from cultured CD4+ T cells was sequenced. TCRdb reprocessed the PCR reads via MiXCR and lists one record per CDR3 protein. The sample shows 3,500 to 4,500 distinct CDR3 sequences, 20% to 25% of them seen only once. The sequencing sample was made of CD4+ T cells from blood, cultured in vitro. This receptor was taken from a human donor in good health.

The CDR3 coding sequence is TGTGCCAGCAGCGTCCTCCCTATGAACACTGAAGCTTTCTTT. Its protein product is CASSVLPMNTEAFF. The V and J genes are TRBV6-1 and TRBJ1-1; the D is unclear. The CDR3 loop spans 14 amino acids. Trimming removed 6 bases at V and 0 bases at J, with 11 bases between. Per germline, CDR1 MNHNS and CDR2 SASEGT.